A single sample gave rise to the 5 T cell receptor beta chains below, sequenced in a study of human T cells and chemical hapten exposure. Unfractionated whole blood yielded the extracted total RNA. Using its own MiXCR run on the 5' RACE reads, TCRdb lists one record per CDR3 protein. The sample gives about 110,000 distinct CDR3 sequences, 15% to 20% of which show up once; roughly 2.8% is in the top ten. The receptors shown here come from a human donor in good health.

In this sample, this clonotype turned up a few times. In nucleotides, the CDR3 is TGTGCCAGCAGTTACTCACCGGAGACAGTGTTTGGAAACACCATATATTTT. As protein: CASSYSPETVFGNTIYF. The chain is built from TRBV6-5 and TRBJ1-3; D is perhaps TRBD1 (5 bases). Germline V gene sequence: CDR1 MNHEY, CDR2 SVGAGI. The CDR3 has 17 residues. The V and J ends lost 0 bases and 3 bases respectively, with 15 bases between them.

This clonotype was seen only a few times. The V and J genes are TRBV27 and TRBJ2-7; 8 bases line up with TRBD2. The CDR3 sequence is 15 residues long. Germline CDR1 is MNHEY and CDR2 is SMNVEV (reference sequence). V was clipped by 6 bases and J by 4 bases; unmatched bases: 11. This CDR3 is CASRPPAGEGYEQYF. The CDR3 DNA reads as TGTGCCAGCAGACCACCAGCGGGAGAAGGGTACGAGCAGTACTTC.

This clonotype was detected a few times. The rearrangement uses TRBV13 and TRBJ2-6; D might be TRBD1 (6 bases). Germline lookup yields CDR1 PRHDT and CDR2 FYEKMQ (reference sequence). This CDR3 is 17 amino acids long. V lost 6 bases and J 3 bases, leaving 18 bases between the germline ends. The CDR3 DNA reads TGTGCCAGCAGTCTCCCACAGGGCGGAGGTGGGGCCAACGTCCTGACTTTC. Amino acids: CASSLPQGGGGANVLTF.

The rearrangement links TRBV5-6 to TRBJ1-6, with 9 bases identical to TRBD1. This CDR3 contains 15 residues. The V and J ends lost 2 bases and 9 bases, in that order; junction bases with no gene match: 6. Germline values: CDR1 SGHDT, CDR2 YYEEEE. DNA of the CDR3: TGTGCCAGCAGCTTTCCGGGACAGGGTAGTTCACCCCTCCACTTT. Translation gives CASSFPGQGSSPLHF.

The chain is built from TRBV7-2 and TRBJ1-6; D is uncertain. Germline CDR1 SGHTA, CDR2 FQGNSA. The CDR3 runs to 15 residues. V lost 1 base and J 0 bases, leaving 4 bases between the germline ends. DNA of the CDR3: TGTGCCAGCAGCTTAGGGATCTCCTATAATTCACCCCTCCACTTT. Its protein is CASSLGISYNSPLHF.